Described below is a single T cell receptor beta chain sequence and its context. Its antigen remains unknown. Time point denoted: peripheral blood 6 weeks after treatment start. This sample was taken from a study of PD-L1 blockade in urothelial cancer. Across the whole study: Patients with male sex and bladder-origin urothelial cancer accounted for about 85% of the roughly 29 enrolled. Timepoints chosen for blood analysis were 3 weeks (second dose) and 6 weeks after treatment start. Prior chemotherapy regimens per patient numbered 0 to 3. Findings and caveats of the study: Tumor-associated clones in the blood of durable-benefit patients grew more at 3 weeks.

Profiled with immunoSEQ multiplex PCR; TCRdb holds only in-frame clones, not every one. The sample contains more than 40,000 clones, roughly 85% of which appear only once. The germline V gene has CDR1 MDHEN and CDR2 SYDVKM. The CDR3 length is 17 residues. V lost 5 bases and J 0 bases, leaving 16 bases between the germline ends. The gene calls are TRBV28 and TRBJ1-4; a possible D gene is TRBD1 (5 bases). Material: PBMCs, obtained around atezolizumab (anti-PD-L1) treatment. The sequence was obtained from a man aged 60 to 75 with urothelial cancer. CDR3 residues: CASSPRGGGATNEKLFF. The DNA of the CDR3 is TGTGCCAGCAGTCCCCGCGGCGGAGGGGCAACTAATGAAAAACTGTTTTTT.